These 25 T cell receptor beta chains were sequenced from one sample in a study of blood T cell repertoires in COVID-19 (dated by TCRdb to 2018 to 2021). The method was the immunoSEQ multiplex PCR assay. Not all clones reach the TCRdb copy of this immuneACCESS table, which keeps in-frame sequences only. Checked studies attribute under half of the gap to unresolved V genes and leave the rest unexplained. Across this sample there are 250,000 to 350,000 clones, with roughly 90% seen only once. Of the sample, approximately 6.5% falls within the top ten clones. The material sequenced was peripheral blood. The receptors derive from a man in his late teens or twenties who had recovered from COVID-19.

This sequence joins TRBV2 and TRBJ2-7; TRBD2 is a possible D gene (5 bases). The V end lost 4 bases, the J end lost 4 bases, and 11 bases lay between the germline ends. CDR1 is SNHLY and CDR2 is FYNNEI in the germline V gene. The CDR3 contains 13 residues. The CDR3 nucleotides read TGTGCCAGCAGTGCGGAGCGGTTTTACGAGCAGTACTTC. Translating gives CASSAERFYEQYF.

The chain uses TRBV5-1 and TRBJ2-2; 7 bases are a match to TRBD2. The V and J ends lost 3 bases and 4 bases, in that order; junction bases with no gene match: 6. Germline assignment: CDR1 SGHRS and CDR2 YFSETQ. This CDR3 spans 15 amino acids. CDR3 sequence (DNA): TGCGCCAGCAGCTCACGGGACTATTTCACCGGGGAGCTGTTTTTT. Translating gives CASSSRDYFTGELFF.

The CDR3 sequence: CASSLPWGDTGELFF. The CDR3, as DNA: TGTGCCAGCAGCCTGCCGTGGGGAGACACCGGGGAGCTGTTTTTT. The rearrangement links TRBV21-1 to TRBJ2-2; no check of the table's D call, TRBD2, against the DNA was made. TRBV21-1 is a documented pseudogene. The CDR3 has 15 amino acids.

This clone was picked up one time. This chain links TRBV7-2 with TRBJ2-2; 8 bases agree with TRBD1. This CDR3 comprises 17 residues. Germline V gene lookup returns CDR1 SGHTA and CDR2 FQGNSA. V was pared by 2 bases and J by 4 bases, with 9 bases of the junction left unmatched. The CDR3 DNA is TGTGCCAGCAGCTTATTGGGGCAGGGGGCGCCCACCGGGGAGCTGTTTTTT. Translated: CASSLLGQGAPTGELFF.

This clone was detected a few times. The CDR3 region is CASSFVPGLREKLFF. The CDR3 DNA reads as TGCGCCAGCAGCTTTGTTCCAGGGCTGCGGGAAAAACTGTTTTTT. This chain uses TRBV5-1 with TRBJ1-4; maybe TRBD1 (5 bases). Germline lookup yields CDR1 SGHRS and CDR2 YFSETQ. Trimming removed 2 bases from V and 8 bases from J, with 16 bases in between. The CDR3 loop spans 15 amino acids.

The J gene is TRBJ1-2, the V gene TRBV20-1; possibly TRBD1 for D (5 bases). Germline V gives CDR1 DFQATT, CDR2 SNEGSKA (reference sequence). CDR3 length equals 11 residues. V gave up 5 bases and J gave up 4 bases, with 8 bases separating them. The CDR3, as DNA: TGCAGTGCTTCTGGGGCCTATGGCTACACCTTC. Translating it yields CSASGAYGYTF.

V is TRBV7-2 and J is TRBJ2-5; 8 bases map to TRBD1. The CDR3 has 15 residues. The V gene's germline CDR1 is SGHTA and CDR2 FQGNSA. With V trimmed by 0 bases and J by 5 bases, 5 bases remained unmatched. The CDR3 nucleotides read TGTGCCAGCAGCTTAGCCCGGACAGGGCGGGAGACCCAGTACTTC. This gives the protein CASSLARTGRETQYF.

The table lists this clone with a count of one. V is TRBV21-1 and J is TRBJ2-7; the DNA was not compared with TRBD2, the D call given in the table. TRBV21-1 is described as a pseudogene. The CDR3 sequence is 12 residues long. The CDR3 loop reads CASNEGIYEQYF. As DNA, the CDR3 is TGTGCCAGCAATGAGGGAATCTACGAGCAGTACTTC.

The V gene is TRBV5-6, the J gene TRBJ2-3, with TRBD1 matching 8 bases. The V gene end was trimmed by 0 bases and the J gene end by 4 bases; junction bases not matched to a gene: 4. The CDR3 consists of 15 residues. CDR1 is SGHDT and CDR2 is YYEEEE in the germline V gene. CDR3 residues: CASSLVDRAPDTQYF. The CDR3 DNA reads as TGTGCCAGCAGCTTGGTGGACAGGGCCCCAGATACGCAGTATTTT.

This clone was found once. The genes are TRBV19 and TRBJ2-5, with 7 bases fitting TRBD2. J gave up 1 base and V 7 bases, and 15 bases lay outside the gene matches. Germline CDR1 LNHDA, CDR2 SQIVND (reference sequence). The CDR3 spans 17 residues. CDR3 nucleotide sequence: TGTGCCAGTAATACGGGGGGTGGGCGTGGCGGCCAAGAGACCCAGTACTTC. Translated, it gives CASNTGGGRGGQETQYF.

J is TRBJ2-7 and V is TRBV7-2, with D perhaps TRBD1 (5 bases). The CDR3 extends over 15 amino acids. Germline V gene lookup returns CDR1 SGHTA and CDR2 FQGNSA. Trimming took 5 bases from V and 0 from J, leaving 14 bases between them. CDR3 in amino acids: CASSPPGPASYEQYF. The DNA of the CDR3 is TGTGCCAGCAGCCCACCAGGGCCTGCCTCCTACGAGCAGTACTTC.

This clone was found a few times. For the CDR3, the DNA is TGTGCCAGCAGCGCTCGTACAGGGTATCCTCACACGCCTGGAAACACCATATATTTT. This translates into CASSARTGYPHTPGNTIYF. The J gene is TRBJ1-3, the V gene TRBV9; D is perhaps TRBD1 (6 bases). CDR3 length equals 19 residues. Germline CDR1 is SGDLS and CDR2 is YYNGEE. Trimming cost V 3 bases and J 2 bases, with 24 bases left between them.

The chain uses TRBV7-9 and TRBJ1-1; D may be TRBD1 (5 bases). This CDR3 contains 12 residues. Germline V CDR1 and CDR2: SEHNR, FQNEAQ (reference sequence). V lost 8 bases to trimming and J lost 9 bases, with 16 bases between them. In nucleotides, the CDR3 is TGTGCCAGCCGTTTAGGGGCAGATAAAGCTTTCTTT. Translating gives CASRLGADKAFF.

This clone was picked up a small number of times. Written as DNA, the CDR3 is TGTGCCAGCAGCCAAAACAGGGATGTGGGTCAGCCCCAGCATTTT. This gives the protein CASSQNRDVGQPQHF. The chain is built from TRBV4-2 and TRBJ1-5, with a possible D match to TRBD1 (6 bases). This CDR3 contains 15 residues. The germline CDR1 and CDR2 sequences are LGHNA and YNFKEQ. With 2 bases removed from V and 6 bases from J, the gap between germline ends came to 14 bases.

In DNA, the CDR3 is TGTGCCAGCTTTAGACAGGGGTTGAACACTGAAGCTTTCTTT. This codes for CASFRQGLNTEAFF. The rearrangement joins TRBV18 to TRBJ1-1; 8 bases align to TRBD1. CDR1 and CDR2 (germline): KGHSH, LQKENI. The J segment lost 0 bases and the V segment lost 7 bases, leaving 4 bases of the junction unmatched. This CDR3 has 14 residues.

This clone was detected only once. V and J are TRBV5-5 and TRBJ1-5; TRBD1 matches at 9 bases. This CDR3 has 15 amino acids. Germline loops: CDR1 SGHKS, CDR2 YYEKEE (reference sequence). Germline trimming cut 4 bases from V and 4 bases from J; bases unmatched to any gene: 6. The DNA of the CDR3 is TGTGCCAGCAGCGCCTGGACAGGGGAGAATCAGCCCCAGCATTTT. Translation gives CASSAWTGENQPQHF.

As to this clone: Compared with germline, one end of the junction differs, possibly owing to a read error. The same CDR3 also results from other DNA sequences found in this sample. The rearrangement links TRBV3-1 (or the pseudogene TRBV3-2) to TRBJ2-7, with TRBD1 matching over 11 bases. The germline gives CDR1 LGHDT, CDR2 YNNKEL (reference sequence). The CDR3 has 14 amino acids. As DNA, the CDR3 is TGTGCCAGCAGTCAAGGGACAGGGGGCTACGAGCAGTACTTC. Translated, it gives CASSQGTGGYEQYF.

This sequence joins TRBV5-1 and TRBJ2-7; 10 positions match TRBD1. CDR1 SGHRS and CDR2 YFSETQ come from the germline V gene. The CDR3 is made up of 15 amino acids. The V and J ends lost 2 bases and 5 bases, in that order; junction bases with no gene match: 7. Written as DNA, the CDR3 is TGCGCCAGCAGCTTTATGCCCGGGACAGGGGACGAGCAGTACTTC. Translation gives CASSFMPGTGDEQYF. Full variable domain (remainder filled in from reference TRBV5-1 and TRBJ2-7): KAGVTQTPRYLIKTRGQQVTLSCSPISGHRSVSWYQQTPGQGLQFLFEYFSETQRNKGNFPGRFSGRQFSNSRSEMNVSTLELGDSALYLCASSFMPGTGDEQYFGPGTRLTVT.

The rearrangement links TRBV7-3 to TRBJ2-5; TRBD2 matches 12 bases. This CDR3 comprises 15 residues. Germline values: CDR1 SGHTA, CDR2 FQGTGA. The J segment lost 2 bases and the V segment lost 5 bases, leaving 3 bases of the junction unmatched. The CDR3 DNA sequence: TGTGCCAGCAGCCCCCTAGCGGGGGGGCAAGAGACCCAGTACTTC. It is translated as CASSPLAGGQETQYF. The full variable domain, completed using reference TRBV7-3 and TRBJ2-5, is GAGVSQTPSNKVTEKGKYVELRCDPISGHTALYWYRQSLGQGPEFLIYFQGTGAADDSGLPNDRFFAVRPEGSVSTLKIQRTERGDSAVYLCASSPLAGGQETQYFGPGTRLLVL.

This clone has only one observation. The rearrangement links TRBV5-4 to TRBJ2-3; TRBD2 agrees at 14 bases. Germline CDR1 SGHNT, CDR2 YYREEE (reference sequence). The V segment lost 0 bases and the J segment 5 bases; nucleotides outside the gene matches: 2. The CDR3 covers 16 residues. The DNA for the CDR3 is TGTGCCAGCAGCTTGGAAGGACTAGCGGGGGGAGATACGCAGTATTTT. Residues: CASSLEGLAGGDTQYF. Drawing the rest from reference TRBV5-4 and TRBJ2-3, the complete variable domain is ETGVTQSPTHLIKTRGQQVTLRCSSQSGHNTVSWYQQALGQGPQFIFQYYREEENGRGNFPPRFSGLQFPNYSSELNVNALELDDSALYLCASSLEGLAGGDTQYFGPGTRLTVL.

Only a few counts were recorded for this clone. The chain combines TRBV18 with TRBJ2-7; TRBD2 might be the D (5 bases). V gave up 2 bases and J gave up 7 bases, with 9 bases separating them. Germline V gene data show CDR1 as KGHSH and CDR2 as LQKENI. The CDR3 totals 12 residues. The CDR3 protein is CASSPARDEQYF. The CDR3 DNA reads TGTGCCAGCTCACCAGCCCGGGATGAGCAGTACTTC.

V usage is TRBV19 and J usage is TRBJ1-2; weak D call: TRBD1 (6 bases). The V end was cut by 3 bases, the J end by 5 bases, with 16 bases between. Germline V gives CDR1 LNHDA, CDR2 SQIVND (reference sequence). This CDR3 is 15 amino acids long. CDR3 bases: TGTGCCAGTAGTATGGGCCCGGGGGGGGCGTATGGCTACACCTTC. It translates to CASSMGPGGAYGYTF.

A single count supports this clone. The CDR3 protein is CASSPGTGINQPQHF. CDR3 coding DNA: TGTGCCAGCAGTCCCGGGACAGGGATTAATCAGCCCCAGCATTTT. This sequence joins TRBV27 and TRBJ1-5; the match to TRBD1 covers 9 bases. Trimming took 5 bases from V and 4 from J; bases not matched to a gene: 6. CDR1 is MNHEY and CDR2 is SMNVEV in the germline V gene (reference sequence). This CDR3 is 15 amino acids long.

The chain has TRBV4-3 and TRBJ2-7, with D unresolved. V lost 0 bases to trimming and J lost 10 bases, with 16 bases between them. CDR3 length: 14 amino acids. Germline lookup yields CDR1 LGHNA and CDR2 YSLEER. Written as DNA, the CDR3 is TGCGCCAGCAGCCAAGATGTCCCACCGAGGAAACAGTACTTC. Translated: CASSQDVPPRKQYF.

V gene TRBV19 combines with J gene TRBJ1-1; TRBD1 agrees at 7 bases. CDR3 length equals 15 residues. Germline values: CDR1 LNHDA, CDR2 SQIVND (reference sequence). V lost 6 bases and J lost 0; bases outside the gene matches: 7. The CDR3 nucleotides are TGTGCCAGTAGCCCAATTGACAGGGTGAACACTGAAGCTTTCTTT. Its protein is CASSPIDRVNTEAFF.